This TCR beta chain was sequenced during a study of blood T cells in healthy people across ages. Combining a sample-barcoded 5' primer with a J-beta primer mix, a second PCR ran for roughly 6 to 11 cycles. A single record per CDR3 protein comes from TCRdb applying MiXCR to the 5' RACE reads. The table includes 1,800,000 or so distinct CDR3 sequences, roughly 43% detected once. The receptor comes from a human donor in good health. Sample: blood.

CDR3 in amino acids: CASSQSPRNEQFF. CDR3 nucleotide sequence: TGTGCCAGCAGTCAGTCCCCCCGCAATGAGCAGTTCTTC. The chain recombines TRBV7-9 with TRBJ2-1; D unclear. Trimming pared 6 bases from V and 6 bases from J, leaving 12 bases between. Looked up from germline, CDR1 is SEHNR and CDR2 is FQNEAQ (reference sequence). The CDR3 spans 13 residues.